This T cell receptor beta chain stems from a study of blood T cell repertoires in COVID-19. Methods used by the authors: Amplified reference gene primers provided the basis for estimating nucleated cell counts. The protocol was immunoSEQ multiplex PCR, while the TCRdb copy is restricted to in-frame clones and leaves out a portion. That table gives V, J and clone size, and the DNA gave D and trimming. This repertoire shows about 66,000 clones, around 92% found once; its top ten account for roughly 1.4%. The TCR sequence derives from a man aged 60-69 years with acute or convalescent COVID-19. Sequencing used peripheral blood.

The DNA of the CDR3 is TGTGCCAGCAGTTTGGGACAGGGGACCTACTATGGCTACACCTTC. Translation: CASSLGQGTYYGYTF. The V gene is TRBV27, the J gene TRBJ1-2, with 10 bases identical to TRBD1. Germline CDR1 and CDR2: MNHEY and SMNVEV (reference sequence). The V segment lost 3 bases and the J segment 3 bases; nucleotides outside the gene matches: 4. This CDR3 has 15 residues.